This is a list of T cell receptor beta chains from one sample in a study of blood T cells in healthy people across ages. Each CDR3 protein is one row after TCRdb ran MiXCR on the 5' RACE reads. This table holds approximately 1.5 million distinct CDR3 sequences, roughly 32% found once. The sample taken for sequencing was blood. These receptors all stem from a woman under 40 in good health. CDR3s include the opening cysteine and the closing phenylalanine or tryptophan. D genes are given only for firm matches. Not every row has a clone size; where given, it reads once, few, many or a size class.

TRBD2 NA TRBJ2-7 TRBV27 CASRRTSRDEQYF TGTGCCAGCAGAAGGACTAGCAGGGACGAGCAGTACTTC
NA NA TRBJ2-2 TRBV7-3 CASSLRTAYGELFF TGTGCCAGCAGCTTAAGGACAGCGTACGGGGAGCTGTTTTTT
NA few TRBJ1-5 TRBV27 CASSLGLNSNQPQHF TGTGCCAGCAGTTTGGGCCTCAATAGCAATCAGCCCCAGCATTTT
TRBD2 NA TRBJ2-7 TRBV27 CVSSLHSGSLYEQYF TGTGTCAGCAGTCTCCATAGCGGGTCCCTCTACGAGCAGTACTTC
TRBD1 few TRBJ1-1 TRBV15 CATSRGVGQGAEAFF TGTGCCACCAGCAGAGGAGTGGGACAGGGGGCCGAAGCTTTCTTT
NA NA TRBJ2-6 TRBV28 CASTPEAQGHFWGANVLTF TGTGCCAGCACCCCCGAGGCGCAGGGCCACTTCTGGGGGGCCAACGTCCTGACTTTC
TRBD1 NA TRBJ1-5 TRBV4-1 CASSQFSSGQGPYSNQPQHF TGCGCCAGCAGCCAATTTTCATCAGGACAGGGGCCTTATAGCAATCAGCCCCAGCATTTT
TRBD2 NA TRBJ2-1 TRBV4-2 CASSQDPGTSGRQDEQFF TGTGCCAGCAGCCAAGACCCCGGGACTAGCGGGAGGCAGGATGAGCAGTTCTTC
NA NA TRBJ2-7 TRBV5-1 CASSWGRTPTNSKGSYEQYF TGCGCCAGCAGCTGGGGAAGGACTCCAACCAACTCGAAGGGCTCCTACGAGCAGTACTTC
TRBD2 NA TRBJ2-3 TRBV20-1 CRASFGLTSGGWRSTDTQYF TGCCGTGCCTCCTTTGGGCTGACTAGCGGGGGGTGGAGAAGCACAGATACGCAGTATTTT
TRBD2 once TRBJ2-2 TRBV7-2 CASSSSSGSRYTGELFF TGTGCCAGCAGCTCTTCTAGCGGGAGCAGGTACACCGGGGAGCTGTTTTTT
TRBD2 few TRBJ2-1 TRBV7-2 CASSHRLAAEDEQFF TGTGCCAGCAGCCATAGACTAGCGGCAGAAGATGAGCAGTTCTTC
TRBD2 few TRBJ2-5 TRBV7-8 CASSLVRLAGGSEQYF TGTGCCAGCAGCTTAGTGCGGTTAGCGGGGGGATCGGAGCAGTACTTC
NA NA TRBJ2-7 TRBV9 CASGVGLQGGEQYF TGTGCCAGCGGCGTAGGGTTACAGGGAGGCGAGCAGTACTTC
NA many TRBJ2-6 TRBV5-1 CASSLEGSGANVLTF TGCGCCAGCAGCTTGGAGGGCTCTGGGGCCAACGTCCTGACTTTC
NA few TRBJ2-4 TRBV14 CASKGGGPEEQYF TGTGCCAGCAAGGGGGGAGGGCCGGAAGAGCAGTACTTC
NA many TRBJ2-1 TRBV20-1 CSASDALGWNEQFF TGCAGTGCCTCGGATGCGCTCGGATGGAATGAGCAGTTCTTC
NA few TRBJ1-1 TRBV20-1 CSARVRMNTEAFF TGCAGTGCTAGAGTACGGATGAACACTGAAGCTTTCTTT
NA few TRBJ2-7 TRBV3-1 CASSQVGKGPYEQYF TGTGCCAGCAGCCAAGTCGGGAAAGGACCCTACGAGCAGTACTTC
TRBD2 few TRBJ2-1 TRBV5-1 CASSFRLAGGLNEQFF TGCGCCAGCAGCTTTCGACTAGCGGGGGGGCTTAATGAGCAGTTCTTC
NA few TRBJ2-3 TRBV7-9 CASSVSQLSTDTQYF TGTGCCAGCAGCGTATCTCAGTTAAGCACAGATACGCAGTATTTT
TRBD1 NA TRBJ2-5 TRBV7-3 CASSLWGQVGETQYF TGTGCCAGCAGCTTATGGGGACAGGTGGGAGAGACCCAGTACTTC
TRBD1 many TRBJ1-2 TRBV6-6 CASSYSTTGSYGYTF TGTGCCAGCAGTTACTCGACGACAGGGAGCTATGGCTACACCTTC
NA NA TRBJ1-5 TRBV7-2 CASSFSYVGRPQHF TGTGCCAGCAGCTTTTCTTATGTGGGGAGGCCCCAGCATTTT
NA NA TRBJ1-2 TRBV6-1 CASSEWYSQGENYGYTF TGTGCCAGCAGTGAGTGGTACAGCCAAGGGGAAAACTATGGCTACACCTTC
NA NA TRBJ2-2 TRBV7-9 CASSARLVAPNTGELFF TGTGCCAGCAGCGCCCGACTAGTCGCTCCGAACACCGGGGAGCTGTTTTTT
TRBD2 NA TRBJ2-7 TRBV6-1 CASRTTSGISYEQYF TGTGCCAGCAGGACTACTAGCGGGATCTCCTACGAGCAGTACTTC
TRBD1 once TRBJ1-2 TRBV7-9 CASSFDGGTVNYGYTF TGTGCCAGCAGCTTCGACGGCGGGACAGTAAACTATGGCTACACCTTC
NA NA TRBJ2-7 TRBV20-1 CSASAPEEGEQYF NA
NA few TRBJ2-5 TRBV7-9 CASSFFDRRETQYF TGTGCCAGCAGCTTTTTTGACAGGCGAGAGACCCAGTACTTC
TRBD2 NA TRBJ2-5 TRBV27 CASSFGGRAMETQYF TGTGCCAGCAGTTTCGGCGGGAGGGCCATGGAGACCCAGTACTTC
NA NA TRBJ2-7 TRBV7-9 CASSLAPSGDEQYF TGTGCCAGCAGCTTAGCTCCCTCAGGGGATGAGCAGTACTTC
NA few TRBJ2-7 TRBV7-9 CASSLPSFDEQYF TGTGCCAGCAGCTTACCTAGCTTCGACGAGCAGTACTTC
NA NA TRBJ2-7 TRBV7-6 CASSLARSGFSSYEQYF TGTGCCAGCAGCTTAGCGCGGTCAGGGTTTAGCTCCTACGAGCAGTACTTC
TRBD1 NA TRBJ2-1 TRBV12-3/TRBV12-4 CASREDRGPAEFSYNGQFF TGTGCCAGCAGAGAAGACAGGGGACCCGCGGAGTTCTCCTACAATGGGCAGTTCTTC
NA few TRBJ1-3 TRBV3-1 CASSQDAGPGNTIYF TGTGCCAGCAGCCAAGATGCGGGGCCTGGAAACACCATATATTTT
TRBD2 few TRBJ2-1 TRBV29-1 CSGSTLAGRNEQFF TGCAGCGGGTCCACTCTAGCGGGCCGCAATGAGCAGTTCTTC
NA once TRBJ2-7 TRBV28 CASTHQGQSYEQYF TGTGCCAGCACCCACCAGGGACAAAGCTACGAGCAGTACTTC
TRBD1 NA TRBJ1-2 TRBV2 CASSEAGTGKYNGYTF TGTGCCAGCAGTGAAGCCGGGACAGGGAAGTATAATGGCTACACCTTC
TRBD1 NA TRBJ2-7 TRBV4-1 CASSQAPGQGVYEQYF TGCGCCAGCAGCCAAGCTCCGGGACAGGGGGTCTACGAGCAGTACTTC
NA NA TRBJ1-1 TRBV7-3 CASSFQGGDTEAFF TGTGCCAGCAGCTTTCAGGGCGGAGACACTGAAGCTTTCTTT
NA NA TRBJ1-3 TRBV20-1 CSLVSVNSGNTIYF TGCAGCTTAGTGTCGGTGAACTCTGGAAACACCATATATTTT
NA NA TRBJ2-1 TRBV9 CASSSRMDFPNEQFF TGTGCCAGCAGCTCTCGTATGGACTTTCCCAATGAGCAGTTCTTC
TRBD2 NA TRBJ2-3 TRBV29-1 CSAPYGSSGRAGATQYF TGCAGCGCTCCATACGGGTCTAGCGGGAGGGCAGGTGCTACGCAGTATTTT
NA NA TRBJ2-3 TRBV4-1 CASNQAGTDTQYF TGCGCCAGCAACCAAGCAGGGACAGATACGCAGTATTTT
NA few TRBJ1-2 TRBV6-6 CASSPTEPYGYTF TGTGCCAGCAGTCCTACAGAACCGTATGGCTACACCTTC
NA NA TRBJ1-2 TRBV5-1 CASSMSPDGYGYTF TGCGCCAGCAGCATGAGCCCGGACGGCTATGGCTACACCTTC
NA NA TRBJ2-7 TRBV4-1 CASSQSPSPQGGYEQYF TGCGCCAGCAGCCAATCCCCTTCCCCCCAGGGGGGCTACGAGCAGTACTTC
TRBD1 NA TRBJ1-2 TRBV15 CATSRHRRSGGGYGYTF TGTGCCACCAGCAGACACCGACGCTCAGGGGGCGGTTATGGCTACACCTTC
NA NA TRBJ2-3 TRBV20-1 CSALRKISTDTRYF TGCAGTGCCCTTAGGAAGATCAGCACAGATACGCGGTATTTT
NA NA TRBJ1-6 TRBV14 CANLITYRSDNSPLHF TGTGCCAACCTTATAACCTACAGGTCTGATAATTCACCCCTCCACTTT
NA few TRBJ2-1 TRBV20-1 CSPRDPGGGEQFF TGCAGTCCCCGGGATCCGGGGGGCGGTGAGCAGTTCTTC
NA few TRBJ1-2 TRBV7-9 CASSSRYVLRRPMRGYTF TGTGCCAGCAGCTCTAGATACGTATTGCGACGGCCAATGCGGGGTTACACCTTC
NA few TRBJ2-3 TRBV6-5 CASSYSLVNTQYF TGTGCCAGCAGTTACTCACTGGTGAATACGCAGTATTTT
TRBD2 few TRBJ2-7 TRBV29-1 CSVLGTSIRPSEQYF TGCAGCGTCTTAGGGACTAGCATTAGACCCTCCGAGCAGTACTTC
NA NA TRBJ1-4 TRBV18 CASSPPGRGFF TGTGCCAGCTCACCACCGGGACGCGGGTTTTTT
TRBD1 few TRBJ2-7 TRBV6-5 CASTRDRYSYEQYF TGTGCCAGCACCCGGGACAGATACTCCTACGAGCAGTACTTC
NA NA TRBJ2-1 TRBV18 CASSESHEQFF TGTGCCAGCTCAGAAAGTCATGAGCAGTTCTTC